This passage covers 32 T cell receptor beta chains from one sample sequenced in a study of neoadjuvant anti-PD-1 for oral cavity cancer. Libraries were prepared by immunoSEQ multiplex PCR; TCRdb keeps only in-frame clonotypes and omits some of them. The sample holds 20,000 to 25,000 clones, under 30% seen once. Noted time point: after neoadjuvant nivolumab, at surgical resection. This sample comprised tumor tissue, obtained after nivolumab (anti-PD-1) treatment. The receptor source for this set is a person aged 35-79 years with oral cavity squamous cell carcinoma.

This clone showed up just a few times. The genes are TRBV5-8 and TRBJ1-2, with D possibly being TRBD1 (6 bases). The CDR3 sequence is 14 residues long. Germline V gene lookup returns CDR1 SGHTS and CDR2 YDEGEE. Trimming stripped 4 bases from V and 4 bases from J, with 14 bases between. For the CDR3, the DNA is TGTGCCAGCAGCCCCTTGGACAGAGGCTATGGCTACACCTTC. Translation: CASSPLDRGYGYTF. The whole variable domain, remainder taken from reference TRBV5-8 and TRBJ1-2, is EAGVTQSPTHLIKTRGQQATLRCSPISGHTSVYWYQQALGLGLQFLLWYDEGEERNRGNFPPRFSGRQFPNYSSELNVNALELEDSALYLCASSPLDRGYGYTFGSGTRLTVV.

V and J are TRBV9 and TRBJ2-5, with unresolved D. Trimming stripped 3 bases from V and 0 bases from J, with 6 bases between. CDR3 length: 13 amino acids. CDR1 is SGDLS and CDR2 is YYNGEE in the germline V gene. CDR3 amino acids: CASSGPYQETQYF. In nucleotides, the CDR3 is TGTGCCAGCAGCGGACCGTACCAAGAGACCCAGTACTTC.

This clone was counted only a few times. The chain combines TRBV5-1 with TRBJ1-2, with a possible D match to TRBD1 (6 bases). The CDR3 is 14 amino acids. Trimming removed 4 bases at V and 1 base at J, with 11 bases between. From germline, CDR1 is SGHRS and CDR2 YFSETQ. The DNA of the CDR3 is TGCGCCAGCAGCCCCAGGACAGTTAACTATGGCTACACCTTC. This codes for CASSPRTVNYGYTF.

This clone appeared a few times. V is TRBV7-9 and J is TRBJ2-3; D is ambiguous. Germline V CDR1 and CDR2: SEHNR, FQNEAQ (reference sequence). V was pared by 5 bases and J by 6 bases, with 18 bases between. The CDR3 extends over 15 amino acids. The CDR3 nucleotides are TGTGCCAGCAGCCGGAACCCTAGGGTTTCCGATACGCAGTATTTT. Its translation is CASSRNPRVSDTQYF.

In its sample, this clone was seen a few times. The rearrangement joins TRBV6-6 to TRBJ1-2; D not resolved. Per the germline V gene, CDR1 is MNHNY and CDR2 is SVGAGI (reference sequence). Deletions cut 7 bases from V and 0 bases from J, with 9 bases between. The CDR3 is made up of 13 amino acids. CDR3 amino acids: CASTGRANYGYTF. Here the CDR3 DNA reads TGTGCCAGCACAGGTCGAGCTAACTATGGCTACACCTTC.

This clone was seen a handful of times. The J gene is TRBJ2-7, the V gene TRBV5-1; D not resolved. In germline, CDR1 is SGHRS, CDR2 YFSETQ. This CDR3 contains 15 residues. V gave up 0 bases and J gave up 6 bases, with 16 bases separating them. CDR3 bases: TGCGCCAGCAGCTTGGTTTGGTCGTCTAGTGCCGAGCAGTACTTC. This translates into CASSLVWSSSAEQYF. The variable domain in full, with the rest retrieved from reference TRBV5-1 and TRBJ2-7, is KAGVTQTPRYLIKTRGQQVTLSCSPISGHRSVSWYQQTPGQGLQFLFEYFSETQRNKGNFPGRFSGRQFSNSRSEMNVSTLELGDSALYLCASSLVWSSSAEQYFGPGTRLTVT.

This chain links TRBV15 with TRBJ2-3; TRBD1 might be the D (6 bases). The CDR3 has 14 amino acids. Trimming removed 7 bases from V and 4 bases from J, with 15 bases in between. The germline V gene has CDR1 LNHNV and CDR2 YYDKDF (reference sequence). CDR3 in amino acids: CATTYRVGADTQYF. The CDR3 DNA follows: TGTGCCACCACGTACAGGGTCGGCGCAGATACGCAGTATTTT.

This clone came up a few times. V and J are TRBV5-6 and TRBJ2-7; D call uncertain. Germline V CDR1 and CDR2: SGHDT, YYEEEE. CDR3 length equals 13 residues. V lost 1 base and J 0 bases, leaving 5 bases between the germline ends. The CDR3 DNA reads as TGTGCCAGCAGCTTGCGCGGCTCCTACGAGCAGTACTTC. It translates to CASSLRGSYEQYF.

The rearrangement uses TRBV7-6 and TRBJ2-1, with D possibly TRBD1 on 5 matching bases. Germline loops: CDR1 SGHVS, CDR2 FNYEAQ. With 2 bases removed from V and 7 bases from J, the gap between germline ends came to 9 bases. The CDR3 runs 13 residues. CDR3 coding DNA: TGTGCCAGCAGCTTACTGGGGCGGAATGAGCAGTTCTTC. Protein sequence: CASSLLGRNEQFF.

The chain carries TRBV14 and TRBJ1-5; D not resolved. The CDR3 totals 13 residues. The germline V and J ends were trimmed by 4 bases and 8 bases, with 12 bases remaining between them. The germline V gene encodes CDR1 SGHDN and CDR2 FVKESK. CDR3 in amino acids: CASSRSLEEPQHF. The DNA of the CDR3 is TGTGCCAGCAGCCGCAGCTTGGAGGAGCCCCAGCATTTT. Full variable domain (outside the CDR3, taken from reference TRBV14 and TRBJ1-5): EAGVTQFPSHSVIEKGQTVTLRCDPISGHDNLYWYRRVMGKEIKFLLHFVKESKQDESGMPNNRFLAERTGGTYSTLKVQPAELEDSGVYFCASSRSLEEPQHFGDGTRLSIL.

The chain joins TRBV2 to TRBJ2-3; D is possibly TRBD1 (6 bases). In germline, CDR1 is SNHLY, CDR2 FYNNEI. CDR3 length: 15 amino acids. The V end was cut by 4 bases, the J end by 2 bases, with 13 bases between. DNA of the CDR3: TGTGCCAGCAGTGTTGGGGGCGCGCCCACAGATACGCAGTATTTT. Translating gives CASSVGGAPTDTQYF.

In its sample, this clone was seen a few times. The genes are TRBV5-1 and TRBJ2-7; 8 positions agree with TRBD1. Germline CDR1 SGHRS, CDR2 YFSETQ. This CDR3 comprises 14 residues. The junction had 3 bases not matched to a gene; V was cut back by 0 bases and J by 4 bases. The CDR3 DNA reads TGCGCCAGCAGCTTGGAATGGACAGGGTACGAGCAGTACTTC. Protein sequence: CASSLEWTGYEQYF.

This chain joins TRBV11-3 and TRBJ2-1; 10 nucleotides match TRBD2. This CDR3 region has 15 residues. Looked up from germline, CDR1 is SGHNT and CDR2 is YENEEA. The junction had 5 bases not matched to a gene; V was cut back by 4 bases and J by 5 bases. The CDR3 coding sequence is TGTGCCAGCAGCTCTAGCGGGAGCTTCAACAATGAGCAGTTCTTC. This sequence encodes CASSSSGSFNNEQFF.

J is TRBJ2-7 and V is TRBV5-1; 7 bases line up with TRBD2. The CDR3 sequence is 13 residues long. Germline lookup yields CDR1 SGHRS and CDR2 YFSETQ. With V trimmed by 4 bases and J by 4 bases, 5 bases remained unmatched. CDR3 bases: TGCGCCAGCAGCGACCAGCGGGGATACGAGCAGTACTTC. Residues: CASSDQRGYEQYF.

In its sample, this clone was seen once. The V gene is TRBV5-4, the J gene TRBJ2-1, with TRBD2 matching over 16 bases. After removal of 3 bases from V and 1 base from J, the junction contained 4 bases not matched to a gene. The germline CDR1 and CDR2 sequences are SGHNT and YYREEE (reference sequence). The CDR3 covers 18 residues. The CDR3 sequence: CASSYGTSGRGSYNEQFF. In DNA, the CDR3 is TGTGCCAGCAGCTACGGGACTAGCGGGAGGGGTTCCTACAATGAGCAGTTCTTC.

Only a few counts were recorded for this clone. The chain combines TRBV5-1 with TRBJ2-7; D is undetermined. This CDR3 region has 14 residues. Germline loops: CDR1 SGHRS, CDR2 YFSETQ. V was trimmed by 3 bases and J by 3 bases, leaving 13 bases between them. CDR3 region: CASSSWTESYEQYF. The CDR3 DNA is TGCGCCAGCAGCTCTTGGACCGAGAGCTACGAGCAGTACTTC. The whole variable domain, filled in from reference TRBV5-1 and TRBJ2-7, reads KAGVTQTPRYLIKTRGQQVTLSCSPISGHRSVSWYQQTPGQGLQFLFEYFSETQRNKGNFPGRFSGRQFSNSRSEMNVSTLELGDSALYLCASSSWTESYEQYFGPGTRLTVT.

This clone came up a few times. V is TRBV12-5 and J is TRBJ2-7; a weak D match, TRBD2 (7 bases). The CDR3 runs 13 residues. CDR1 and CDR2 (germline): LGHNT, FRNRAP. Trimming stripped 7 bases from V and 5 bases from J, with 15 bases between. In nucleotides, the CDR3 is TGTGCTAGTGCCCTGGGGGGGGCAAACGAGCAGTACTTC. It codes for CASALGGANEQYF.

The chain is built from TRBV10-2 and TRBJ2-5; D perhaps matches TRBD2 (6 bases). Trimming removed 4 bases at V and 6 bases at J, with 12 bases between. The germline gives CDR1 WSHSY, CDR2 SAAADI. The CDR3 has 13 amino acids. CDR3 coding DNA: TGCGCCAGCAGTGGCCGGGGACTTAAGACCCAGTACTTC. Its translation is CASSGRGLKTQYF.

V gene TRBV29-1 combines with J gene TRBJ2-1, with D hard to call. Germline loops: CDR1 SQVTM, CDR2 ANQGSEA. The CDR3 has 15 residues. Trimming removed 1 base at V and 0 bases at J, with 10 bases between. Here the CDR3 DNA reads TGCAGCGTTGAAGGTACCCCTTACTCCTACAATGAGCAGTTCTTC. Translation gives CSVEGTPYSYNEQFF.

V and J are TRBV7-8 and TRBJ1-2; possible D gene TRBD1, 6 bases. This CDR3 contains 16 residues. V was shortened by 5 bases and J by 7 bases, with 23 bases between the two germline ends. Germline V CDR1 and CDR2: SGHVS, FQNEAQ. The CDR3 here is CASSPRVRTELGGYTF. The CDR3 DNA is TGTGCCAGCAGCCCTAGGGTCCGGACAGAGCTTGGTGGCTACACCTTC.

This clone was counted a few times. The chain couples TRBV6-5 to TRBJ2-5, with D uncertain. Germline CDR1 and CDR2: MNHEY and SVGAGI. This CDR3 is built from 15 residues. Deletions cut 0 bases from V and 5 bases from J, with 13 bases between. Written as DNA, the CDR3 is TGTGCCAGCAGTTACTCGAGGCCCCCTGGGGAGACCCAGTACTTC. This encodes CASSYSRPPGETQYF.

The chain links TRBV4-1 to TRBJ2-4, with TRBD1 as a possible D gene (5 bases). CDR3 length: 17 amino acids. Trimming shortened V by 0 bases and J by 2 bases, and 14 bases separated the two germline ends. CDR1 and CDR2 (germline): MGHRA, YSYEKL. CDR3 in amino acids: CASSQDWQGITKNIQYF. CDR3 bases: TGCGCCAGCAGCCAAGATTGGCAGGGCATAACCAAAAACATTCAGTACTTC.

CDR3 nucleotides: TGTGCCTGGAATACAGGGGGCAATCAGCCCCAGCATTTT. This encodes CAWNTGGNQPQHF. This rearrangement joins TRBV30 to TRBJ1-5; 7 nucleotides line up with TRBD1. The CDR3 has 13 amino acids. With 4 bases clipped from V and 2 bases from J, the junction kept 2 bases outside the gene matches. Germline-derived CDR1 and CDR2 are GTSNPN and SVGIG (reference sequence).

This clone was counted only a few times. This chain connects TRBV14 to TRBJ1-2; D call uncertain. The V and J ends lost 4 bases and 8 bases respectively, with 14 bases between them. The CDR3 has 13 residues. Per germline, CDR1 SGHDN and CDR2 FVKESK. CDR3 region: CASSRHGFRGYTF. Written as DNA, the CDR3 is TGTGCCAGCAGCCGCCACGGGTTTAGGGGCTACACCTTC.

The chain employs TRBV27 and TRBJ2-5; TRBD2 agrees at 8 bases. CDR1 and CDR2 (germline): MNHEY, SMNVEV (reference sequence). The CDR3 has 14 amino acids. V gave up 5 bases and J gave up 4 bases; unmatched junction bases: 6. The CDR3 DNA is TGTGCCAGCAGTCACCCAGCGGGAGCAGAGACCCAGTACTTC. Its translation: CASSHPAGAETQYF.

The rearrangement uses TRBV27 and TRBJ2-6; D may be TRBD1 or TRBD2 (5 bases each). This CDR3 is built from 14 residues. Trimming shortened V by 4 bases and J by 4 bases, and 8 bases separated the two germline ends. Germline V gene lookup returns CDR1 MNHEY and CDR2 SMNVEV (reference sequence). The CDR3 here is CASSSGAGANVLTF. CDR3 sequence (DNA): TGTGCCAGCAGTTCCGGGGCCGGGGCCAACGTCCTGACTTTC.

The chain employs TRBV11-2 and TRBJ2-1; TRBD2 matches 10 bases. The junction had 10 bases not matched to a gene; V was cut back by 3 bases and J by 8 bases. CDR1 and CDR2 (germline): SGHAT, FQNNGV. The CDR3 contains 16 residues. In DNA, the CDR3 is TGTGCCAGCAGCTTTTTAGCGGGAGGCCCCGGCTATGAGCAGTTCTTC. Its protein product is CASSFLAGGPGYEQFF. Full variable domain (remainder filled in from reference TRBV11-2 and TRBJ2-1): EAGVAQSPRYKIIEKRQSVAFWCNPISGHATLYWYQQILGQGPKLLIQFQNNGVVDDSQLPKDRFSAERLKGVDSTLKIQPAKLEDSAVYLCASSFLAGGPGYEQFFGPGTRLTVL.

This clone was counted between two and nine times. V gene TRBV5-1 combines with J gene TRBJ2-7, with 10 positions matching TRBD2. With V trimmed by 0 bases and J by 3 bases, 3 bases remained unmatched. The CDR3 sequence is 15 residues long. Germline assignment: CDR1 SGHRS and CDR2 YFSETQ. CDR3 nucleotides: TGCGCCAGCAGCTTGGAGGGGACTAGCGACTACGAGCAGTACTTC. As protein: CASSLEGTSDYEQYF.

This clone occurred a few times. The CDR3 spells CASSQAWDGAALGEQYF. CDR3 in DNA: TGCGCCAGCAGCCAAGCGTGGGACGGGGCCGCCCTGGGCGAGCAGTACTTC. The rearrangement uses TRBV4-1 and TRBJ2-7, with D perhaps matching TRBD1 or TRBD2 (5 bases each). V lost 1 base to trimming and J lost 6 bases, with 22 bases between them. The CDR3 runs 17 residues. Germline CDR1 and CDR2: MGHRA and YSYEKL.

The chain carries TRBV4-1 and TRBJ1-5, with TRBD1 as a possible D gene (6 bases). There are 16 residues in the CDR3. Germline V lookup: CDR1 MGHRA, CDR2 YSYEKL. Trimming took 1 base from V and 7 from J, leaving 17 bases between them. The DNA of the CDR3 is TGCGCCAGCAGCCAAGCCTATACAGGGCTGGGGCAGCCCCAGCATTTT. Amino acid sequence: CASSQAYTGLGQPQHF.

This clone was observed a few times. V gene TRBV11-2 combines with J gene TRBJ1-2; 7 bases agree with TRBD1. Trimming cost V 4 bases and J 6 bases; bases outside gene matches: 2. Germline assignment: CDR1 SGHAT and CDR2 FQNNGV. The CDR3 totals 12 residues. Written as DNA, the CDR3 is TGTGCCAGCAGCTCCAGGGGGGATGGCTACACCTTC. Its translation: CASSSRGDGYTF. The full variable domain, rest sourced from reference TRBV11-2 and TRBJ1-2, is EAGVAQSPRYKIIEKRQSVAFWCNPISGHATLYWYQQILGQGPKLLIQFQNNGVVDDSQLPKDRFSAERLKGVDSTLKIQPAKLEDSAVYLCASSSRGDGYTFGSGTRLTVV.

The rearrangement joins TRBV5-1 to TRBJ1-2; D is unclear. Germline V gene data show CDR1 as SGHRS and CDR2 as YFSETQ. Trimming pared 3 bases from V and 14 bases from J, leaving 23 bases between. CDR3 size: 14 residues. The CDR3 loop is CASSSSGSEATRTF. In nucleotides, the CDR3 is TGCGCCAGCAGCTCCTCCGGGAGCGAGGCGACCCGGACCTTC.